One sample yielded the 22 T cell receptor beta chains listed below, sequenced in a study of CD8 T cells in ankylosing spondylitis (dated by TCRdb to 2016 to 2017). Receptors were amplified or captured by 5' RACE. Instrument on record: Illumina HiSeq 2500. Clones were called with MiXCR by TCRdb after fastp trimmed the public reads at Q25, and only in-frame beta chains were retained. Rows are combined by CDR3 protein, so each entry shows the most common genes and DNA. The sample table holds 150,000 to 200,000 distinct CDR3 sequences, of which about 9.9% were seen once. About 29% of the sample comes from the top ten. Input material: blood, either unsorted or a sorted T cell fraction (not recorded which). These receptors were obtained from a male donor with ankylosing spondylitis or in good health (not recorded which).

The chain employs TRBV1 and TRBJ2-1; TRBD2 is taken as the D call from the table, unchecked against the DNA. TRBV1 is a known pseudogene. The CDR3 covers 14 residues. CDR3 protein: CASSKGTAGIEQFF. The CDR3 DNA follows: TGTGCCAGCAGCAAGGGCACAGCGGGGATTGAGCAGTTCTTC.

The rearrangement joins TRBV19 to TRBJ1-5, with 7 positions matching TRBD1. V shed 3 bases, J shed 7 bases, and the junction held 6 bases outside the gene matches. The germline CDR1 and CDR2 sequences are LNHDA and SQIVND (reference sequence). This CDR3 region has 14 residues. The CDR3 DNA reads TGTGCCAGTAGTATCCAGGGGGAGACCCAGCCCCAGCATTTT. Its protein product is CASSIQGETQPQHF.

This clonotype was observed a single time. This chain connects TRBV20-1 to TRBJ2-7; the D is unclear. V was pared by 6 bases and J by 0 bases, with 9 bases between. The CDR3 contains 12 residues. Germline V gene data show CDR1 as DFQATT and CDR2 as SNEGSKA (reference sequence). CDR3 protein: CSAKADSYEQYF. The CDR3 nucleotides read TGCAGTGCAAAGGCGGACTCCTACGAGCAGTACTTC.

The sample holds a few counts of this clonotype. The rearrangement uses TRBV27 and TRBJ2-2; D is undetermined. The germline V gene has CDR1 MNHEY and CDR2 SMNVEV (reference sequence). This CDR3 comprises 12 residues. Between the trimmed V and J ends, which lost 6 bases and 2 bases, there was a span of 4 bases. The CDR3 spells CASRYNTGELFF. As DNA, the CDR3 is TGTGCCAGCAGATATAACACCGGGGAGCTGTTTTTT.

This clonotype has more than one count but fewer than ten. The chain joins TRBV5-1 to TRBJ2-3; 9 bases map to TRBD2. V shed 1 base, J shed 3 bases, and the junction held 6 bases outside the gene matches. Germline CDR1 is SGHRS and CDR2 is YFSETQ. The CDR3 spans 16 residues. DNA for the CDR3: TGCGCCAGCAGCTTGTCCCCGGGACTAGCTACAGATACGCAGTATTTT. This encodes CASSLSPGLATDTQYF.

The chain recombines TRBV29-1 with TRBJ2-3; D not certain. V was cut by 1 base and J by 4 bases, with 3 bases left in between. In germline, CDR1 is SQVTM, CDR2 ANQGSEA. The CDR3 covers 11 residues. The CDR3 region has the DNA TGCAGCGTTGAAGTCGCAGATACGCAGTATTTT. Its protein is CSVEVADTQYF.

The V gene is TRBV7-9, the J gene TRBJ1-1; 7 bases are a match to TRBD1. Looked up from germline, CDR1 is SEHNR and CDR2 is FQNEAQ (reference sequence). V shed 5 bases, J shed 4 bases, and the junction held 13 bases outside the gene matches. CDR3 length: 16 residues. In DNA, the CDR3 is TGTGCCAGCAGCAGAGGACAGGTCTCCTCGGGCACTGAAGCTTTCTTT. Amino acids: CASSRGQVSSGTEAFF.

This clonotype was seen a few times. The genes are TRBV9 and TRBJ1-1; possible D gene TRBD1, 5 bases. The CDR3 runs to 17 residues. The germline V and J ends were trimmed by 4 bases and 0 bases, with 19 bases remaining between them. Germline V lookup: CDR1 SGDLS, CDR2 YYNGEE. DNA for the CDR3: TGTGCCAGCAGCACAGACCTTCTTCAGGGATTGAACACTGAAGCTTTCTTT. Translation gives CASSTDLLQGLNTEAFF.

This clonotype was recorded many times. The J gene is TRBJ2-3, the V gene TRBV6-2 or TRBV6-3; D gene uncertain. V lost 2 bases and J lost 4, with 10 bases in between. The germline V gene has CDR1 MNHEY and CDR2 SVGEGT. The CDR3 is made up of 14 amino acids. The CDR3: CASSYVLLADTQYF. CDR3 bases: TGTGCCAGCAGTTACGTGCTGTTGGCAGATACGCAGTATTTT.

In its sample, this clonotype was seen many times. The chain employs TRBV5-1 and TRBJ2-5; 9 nucleotides align to TRBD2. The CDR3 length is 14 residues. Trimming took 4 bases from V and 2 from J; bases not matched to a gene: 3. From germline, CDR1 is SGHRS and CDR2 YFSETQ. The CDR3 nucleotides read TGCGCCAGCAGCCGTGGACTAGCGCAAGAGACCCAGTACTTC. Protein: CASSRGLAQETQYF.

This clonotype is judged medium-sized. CDR3 sequence reads: CASSRKGDSVIRTNQPQHF. As DNA, the CDR3 is TGCGCCAGCAGCCGAAAGGGGGACAGCGTTATTAGGACTAATCAGCCCCAGCATTTT. The V and J genes are TRBV4-3 and TRBJ1-5; 7 bases are a match to TRBD1. Germline V gives CDR1 LGHNA, CDR2 YSLEER. The trim removed 4 bases at V and 4 bases at J, leaving 19 bases unmatched. The CDR3 is 19 amino acids.

At least ten counts were recorded for this clonotype. This sequence joins TRBV6-5 and TRBJ1-2, with D perhaps TRBD1 (5 bases). Looked up from germline, CDR1 is MNHEY and CDR2 is SVGAGI. The CDR3 has 13 amino acids. V was clipped by 2 bases and J by 8 bases, with 12 bases between them. The CDR3 bases are TGTGCCAGCAGTTACATCGGGGCGAGAGGCTACACCTTC. Its translation is CASSYIGARGYTF.

The chain recombines TRBV7-2 with TRBJ2-6; 7 nucleotides agree with TRBD1. The CDR3 has 14 amino acids. CDR1 is SGHTA and CDR2 is FQGNSA in the germline V gene. With 8 bases clipped from V and 0 bases from J, the junction kept 1 base outside the gene matches. CDR3 nucleotides: TGTGCCAGCCAGGGGGACTCTGGGGCCAACGTCCTGACTTTC. This codes for CASQGDSGANVLTF.

In this sample, this clonotype turned up a few times. V and J are TRBV5-1 and TRBJ1-2; no clear D. CDR3 length: 17 amino acids. CDR1 and CDR2 from the germline V gene are SGHRS and YFSETQ. The V end was cut by 3 bases, the J end by 0 bases, with 18 bases between. The CDR3 spells CASSSNAHGDTNYGYTF. The CDR3 DNA is TGCGCCAGCAGCTCAAACGCCCATGGGGATACTAACTATGGCTACACCTTC.

The sample holds many counts of this clonotype. The chain employs TRBV7-8 and TRBJ2-1; D tentatively reads TRBD1 or TRBD2 (5 bases each). The length of the CDR3 is 16 residues. Trimming cost V 3 bases and J 0 bases, with 12 bases left between them. CDR1 SGHVS and CDR2 FQNEAQ come from the germline V gene. The CDR3 region has the DNA TGTGCCAGCAGCTTCGCCTGGGGGAGCTCCTACAATGAGCAGTTCTTC. This encodes CASSFAWGSSYNEQFF.

The sample holds a few counts of this clonotype. The chain links TRBV7-2 to TRBJ2-1, with 10 positions matching TRBD2. Losses at the gene ends were 3 bases for V and 6 bases for J; bases not matched to a gene: 5. Germline values: CDR1 SGHTA, CDR2 FQGNSA. This CDR3 has 15 residues. DNA of the CDR3: TGTGCCAGCAGCTTGGGACTAGCGAAGGGCAATGAGCAGTTCTTC. This translates into CASSLGLAKGNEQFF.

This clonotype was counted ten times or more. The rearrangement links TRBV4-1 to TRBJ1-2; TRBD1 aligns across 8 bases. Germline lookup yields CDR1 MGHRA and CDR2 YSYEKL. Trimming took 1 base from V and 8 from J; bases not matched to a gene: 9. This CDR3 region has 15 residues. The CDR3 sequence is CASSQAGQGIVGYTF. In DNA form, the CDR3 reads TGCGCCAGCAGCCAAGCCGGACAGGGCATTGTAGGCTACACCTTC.

This clonotype was seen at least ten times. Written as DNA, the CDR3 is TGTGCCAGCAGTTTCCGGCGGGAGGCCTACGAGCAGTACTTC. It specifies CASSFRREAYEQYF. The gene calls are TRBV12-3 or TRBV12-4 and TRBJ2-7; 8 bases match TRBD2. The ends lost 3 bases at V and 2 bases at J; junction bases unmatched: 3. The CDR3 spans 14 residues.

This clonotype was seen ten or more times. The chain has TRBV27 and TRBJ1-6; D is unresolved. Trimming took 6 bases from V and 7 from J, leaving 10 bases between them. Germline-derived CDR1 and CDR2 are MNHEY and SMNVEV (reference sequence). The CDR3 consists of 13 residues. The DNA for the CDR3 is TGTGCCAGCAGCCAAATGGGGAATTCACCCCTCCACTTT. The encoded protein is CASSQMGNSPLHF.

Only a few counts were recorded for this clonotype. The gene calls are TRBV7-6 and TRBJ2-3, with 12 bases lining up with TRBD1. V gave up 3 bases and J gave up 4 bases; unmatched junction bases: 2. The germline gives CDR1 SGHVS, CDR2 FNYEAQ. This CDR3 has 15 residues. For the CDR3, the DNA is TGTGCCAGCAGCTTGGGGACAGGGGGCCCAGATACGCAGTATTTT. The encoded protein is CASSLGTGGPDTQYF.

A few counts support this clonotype. This chain connects TRBV6-1 to TRBJ2-7, with a possible D match to TRBD1 (6 bases). V dropped 6 bases and J dropped 7 bases, with 22 bases sitting between them. The CDR3 covers 15 residues. Germline lookup yields CDR1 MNHNS and CDR2 SASEGT. The CDR3 protein is CASSPRQGQGREQYF. The CDR3, as DNA: TGTGCCAGCAGCCCCCGGCAGGGCCAGGGGAGAGAGCAGTACTTC.

In this sample, this clonotype turned up many times. The chain carries TRBV5-6 and TRBJ2-1; D not certain. V lost 6 bases and J 9 bases, leaving 16 bases between the germline ends. CDR1 and CDR2 from the germline V gene are SGHDT and YYEEEE. The CDR3 length is 13 residues. Here the CDR3 reads CASKFGPGTEQFF. For the CDR3, the DNA is TGTGCCAGCAAATTCGGACCCGGCACTGAGCAGTTCTTC.